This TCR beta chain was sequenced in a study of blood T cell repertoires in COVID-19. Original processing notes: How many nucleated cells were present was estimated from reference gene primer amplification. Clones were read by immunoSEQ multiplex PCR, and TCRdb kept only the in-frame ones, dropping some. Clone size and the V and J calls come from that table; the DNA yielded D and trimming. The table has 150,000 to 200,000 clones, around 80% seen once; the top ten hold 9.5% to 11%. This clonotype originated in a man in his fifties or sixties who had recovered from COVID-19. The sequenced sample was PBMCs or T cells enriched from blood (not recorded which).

CDR3 region: CASSSYRGGREQYF. CDR3 DNA: TGTGCCAGCAGCTCGTACAGGGGTGGGCGCGAGCAGTACTTC. V gene TRBV7-9 combines with J gene TRBJ2-7; 7 nucleotides agree with TRBD1. Trimming cost V 4 bases and J 6 bases; bases outside gene matches: 9. The CDR3 is made up of 14 amino acids. CDR1 is SEHNR, CDR2 FQNEAQ, per germline (reference sequence).